The source of this TCR beta chain is a study of graft-versus-host responses after intestinal transplantation. Method: immunoSEQ multiplex PCR; TCRdb's copy keeps in-frame clones and lacks some. The data hold about 80,000 clones, with over 80% observed a single time. This clone was detected only once. Germline CDR1 reads SGHAT; CDR2 reads FQNNGV. The ends were cut back, 5 bases at V and 7 bases at J, with 17 bases in the middle. This CDR3 has 14 amino acids. The J gene is TRBJ1-1, the V gene TRBV11-2, with TRBD1 as a possible D gene (5 bases). This TCR was sampled from a human patient who received an intestinal transplant, so some T cells may come from the graft donor. Specimen: PBMCs, collected 98 days after intestinal transplantation. The CDR3: CASSDGTLTREAFF. The CDR3 bases are TGTGCCAGCAGCGACGGGACTCTTACGCGTGAAGCTTTCTTT.